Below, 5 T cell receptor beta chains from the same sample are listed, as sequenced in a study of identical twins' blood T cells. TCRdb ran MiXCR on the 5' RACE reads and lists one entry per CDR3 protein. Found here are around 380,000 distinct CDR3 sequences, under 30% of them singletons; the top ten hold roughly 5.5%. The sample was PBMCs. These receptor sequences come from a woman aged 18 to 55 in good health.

The CDR3 loop reads CASSPTSEAFF. As DNA, the CDR3 is TGTGCCAGCTCCCCAACAAGTGAAGCTTTCTTT. The rearrangement links TRBV18 to TRBJ1-1; D not resolved. Trimming pared 6 bases from V and 7 bases from J, leaving 9 bases between. Per the germline V gene, CDR1 is KGHSH and CDR2 is LQKENI. The CDR3 loop spans 11 amino acids.

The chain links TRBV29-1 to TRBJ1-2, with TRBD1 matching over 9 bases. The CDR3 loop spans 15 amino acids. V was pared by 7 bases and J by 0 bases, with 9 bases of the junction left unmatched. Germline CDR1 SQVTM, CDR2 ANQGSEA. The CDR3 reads CSASGTGLANYGYTF. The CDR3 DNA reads TGCAGCGCCTCCGGGACAGGGTTAGCTAACTATGGCTACACCTTC.

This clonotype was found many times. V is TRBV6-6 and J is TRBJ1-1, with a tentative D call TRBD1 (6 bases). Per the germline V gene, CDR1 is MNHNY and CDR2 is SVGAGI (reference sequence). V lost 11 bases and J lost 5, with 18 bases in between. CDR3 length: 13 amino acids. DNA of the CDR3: TGTGCCGCGCGAGGGGGAGGTGGGACTGAAGCTTTCTTT. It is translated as CAARGGGGTEAFF.

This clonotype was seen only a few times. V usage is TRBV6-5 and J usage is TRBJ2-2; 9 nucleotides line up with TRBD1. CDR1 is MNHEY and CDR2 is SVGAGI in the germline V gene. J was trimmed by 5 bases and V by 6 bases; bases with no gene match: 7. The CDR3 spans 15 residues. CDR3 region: CASSPGQGVTGELFF. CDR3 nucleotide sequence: TGTGCCAGCAGCCCGGGACAGGGTGTTACCGGGGAGCTGTTTTTT.

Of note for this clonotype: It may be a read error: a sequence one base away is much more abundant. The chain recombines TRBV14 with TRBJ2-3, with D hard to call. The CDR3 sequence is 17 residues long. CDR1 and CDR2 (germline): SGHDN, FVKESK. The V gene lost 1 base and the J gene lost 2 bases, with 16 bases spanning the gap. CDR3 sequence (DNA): TGTGCCAGCAGCCAAGGGAAAAACCTGATGTTCACAGATACGCAGTATTTT. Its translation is CASSQGKNLMFTDTQYF.